One and the same sample provided the 4 T cell receptor beta chains below, sequenced in a study of cytomegalovirus exposure and HLA in healthy donors. PCR used 60 Vbeta primers and 13 Jbeta primers. The protocol was immunoSEQ multiplex PCR, while the TCRdb copy is restricted to in-frame clones and leaves out a portion. The profile shows roughly 100,000 clones, roughly 70% of them singletons. The material sequenced was PBMCs. The source of these receptors is a middle-aged man in good health and CMV-seropositive.

Here the CDR3 reads CASSTRSLFTYNEQFF. The CDR3, as DNA: TGTGCCAGTAGTACCAGGTCCTTGTTCACCTACAATGAGCAGTTCTTC. The chain couples TRBV19 to TRBJ2-1; D is uncertain. The CDR3 loop spans 16 amino acids. The germline V gene encodes CDR1 LNHDA and CDR2 SQIVND (reference sequence). V was clipped by 4 bases and J by 2 bases, with 15 bases between them.

V usage is TRBV5-4 and J usage is TRBJ1-1; 8 nucleotides agree with TRBD1. Trimming at V came to 6 bases and at J to 4 bases, leaving 5 bases not matched to a gene. The germline V gene has CDR1 SGHNT and CDR2 YYREEE (reference sequence). This CDR3 has 13 residues. The CDR3 bases are TGTGCCAGCAAATTCGACAGGGGCACTGAAGCTTTCTTT. Encoded protein: CASKFDRGTEAFF.

This chain joins TRBV7-8 and TRBJ1-2, with D maybe TRBD1 (6 bases). V was shortened by 6 bases and J by 4 bases, with 18 bases between the two germline ends. Germline loops: CDR1 SGHVS, CDR2 FQNEAQ. The CDR3 is 15 residues long. CDR3 in amino acids: CASSRKGVDPYGYTF. The CDR3 nucleotides are TGTGCCAGCAGTCGTAAGGGGGTCGACCCCTATGGCTACACCTTC.

This clone was seen a single time. The chain carries TRBV27 and TRBJ1-2, with 8 bases aligning to TRBD1. Germline lookup yields CDR1 MNHEY and CDR2 SMNVEV (reference sequence). The CDR3 has 14 amino acids. J was trimmed by 5 bases and V by 2 bases; bases with no gene match: 4. CDR3 protein: CASSLTGGGYGYTF. The CDR3 region has the DNA TGTGCCAGCAGTTTAACAGGGGGAGGGTATGGCTACACCTTC.